The rows below give T cell receptor beta chains drawn from one sample of a study of cytotoxic CD8 clonotypes in ibrutinib-treated CLL. The method was immunoSEQ multiplex PCR; TCRdb's version includes in-frame clones alone and lacks a portion of them. The sample contains 52,000 or so clones, over 80% of which appear only once. The material sequenced was PBMCs, taken after 24 months of ibrutinib treatment. Source of these receptors: a human donor with chronic lymphocytic leukemia. Each CDR3 is given with its conserved first and last residue. A D gene is named only where the DNA matches it firmly. Some rows have no size entry. The others give once, few or many, or a class for an expanded clone.

TRBV19	once	TRBJ1-2	NA	CASTSTGIYGYTF	TGTGCCAGTACCTCGACGGGTATCTATGGCTACACCTTC
TRBV7-2	NA	TRBJ1-2	TRBD1	CASSLGTGAGGYTF	TGTGCCAGCAGCTTAGGGACAGGGGCGGGAGGCTACACCTTC
TRBV29-1	once	TRBJ2-7	TRBD2	CSVQLAGGAYEQYF	TGCAGCGTTCAACTAGCGGGAGGAGCCTACGAGCAGTACTTC
TRBV6-1	NA	TRBJ1-5	TRBD1	CASSFDRDQPQHF	TGTGCCAGCAGTTTCGACAGGGATCAGCCCCAGCATTTT
TRBV7-9	NA	TRBJ2-3	TRBD1	CASSSGTGDTDTQYF	TGTGCCAGCAGCTCTGGGACAGGGGACACAGATACGCAGTATTTT
TRBV6-1	once	TRBJ2-3	TRBD2	CASIRLAEGTDTQYF	TGTGCCAGCATTCGACTAGCGGAGGGCACAGATACGCAGTATTTT
TRBV7-8	NA	TRBJ1-1	NA	CASSKDSYDTEAFF	TGTGCCAGCAGCAAAGACAGTTATGACACTGAAGCTTTCTTT
TRBV18	NA	TRBJ2-1	TRBD1	CASSPRGQSSYNEQFF	TGTGCCAGCTCACCACGGGGACAGTCCAGCTACAATGAGCAGTTCTTC
TRBV7-2	NA	TRBJ2-1	TRBD2	CASSLERTSWAEQFF	TGTGCCAGCAGCTTAGAGAGGACTAGCTGGGCTGAGCAGTTCTTC
TRBV6-6	NA	TRBJ2-3	NA	CASSSIRDTQYF	TGTGCCAGCAGTTCTATAAGAGATACGCAGTATTTT
TRBV27	NA	TRBJ1-2	TRBD1	CASSPYGTDHYGYTF	TGTGCCAGCAGTCCCTACGGGACAGACCACTATGGCTACACCTTC
TRBV28	NA	TRBJ1-2	NA	CASMKGLFDYGYTF	TGTGCCAGCATGAAGGGGCTATTTGACTATGGCTACACCTTC
TRBV19	NA	TRBJ2-7	NA	CASSKAGQTYEQYF	TGTGCCAGTAGTAAGGCGGGCCAAACCTACGAGCAGTACTTC
TRBV6-1	NA	TRBJ1-2	TRBD1	CASNRDRDGYTF	TGTGCCAGCAACCGAGACAGGGATGGCTACACCTTC
TRBV7-9	NA	TRBJ2-7	NA	CASSSTTTYEQYF	TGTGCCAGCAGCTCCACCACCACCTACGAGCAGTACTTC
TRBV5-1	NA	TRBJ2-7	NA	CASGTTEYEQYF	TGCGCCAGCGGGACGACTGAATACGAGCAGTACTTC
TRBV18	NA	TRBJ2-7	NA	CASSPLHTLSEQYF	TGTGCCAGCTCACCACTGCACACCCTTAGCGAGCAGTACTTC
TRBV7-8	NA	TRBJ2-7	NA	CASSSGQLGPYEQYF	TGTGCCAGCAGCTCCGGACAGTTGGGGCCCTACGAGCAGTACTTC
TRBV6-5	NA	TRBJ2-3	TRBD1	CASSSWDRELDTQYF	TGTGCCAGCAGTTCCTGGGACAGGGAGCTAGATACGCAGTATTTT
TRBV13	NA	TRBJ2-5	NA	CASSLGQGGETQYF	TGTGCCAGCAGCTTAGGACAGGGAGGAGAGACCCAGTACTTC
TRBV13	NA	TRBJ2-2	NA	CASSPRVGGAAGELFF	TGTGCCAGCAGCCCCCGCGTTGGGGGGGCGGCCGGGGAGCTGTTTTTT
TRBV10-1	few	TRBJ1-3	NA	CASRSRDNSGNTIYF	TGCGCCAGCAGGTCCCGAGACAACTCTGGAAACACCATATATTTT
TRBV7-9	NA	TRBJ2-2	NA	CASSLVSGLITGELFF	TGTGCCAGCAGCTTAGTCAGCGGTTTGATCACCGGGGAGCTGTTTTTT
TRBV5-8	once	TRBJ2-3	TRBD1	CASSPGQGGDTQYF	TGTGCCAGCAGCCCCGGACAGGGTGGCGATACGCAGTATTTT